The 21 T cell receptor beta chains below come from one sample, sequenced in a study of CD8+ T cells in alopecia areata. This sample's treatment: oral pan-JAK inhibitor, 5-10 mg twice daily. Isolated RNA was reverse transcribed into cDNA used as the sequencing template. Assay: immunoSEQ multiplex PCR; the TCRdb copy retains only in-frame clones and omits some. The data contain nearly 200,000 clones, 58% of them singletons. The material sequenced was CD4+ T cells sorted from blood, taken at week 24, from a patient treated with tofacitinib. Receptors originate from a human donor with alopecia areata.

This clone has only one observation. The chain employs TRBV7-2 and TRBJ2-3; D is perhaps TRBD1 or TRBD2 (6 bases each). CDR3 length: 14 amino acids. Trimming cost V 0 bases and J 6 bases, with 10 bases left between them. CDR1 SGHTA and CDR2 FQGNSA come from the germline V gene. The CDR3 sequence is CASSLATGGDTQYF. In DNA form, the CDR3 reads TGTGCCAGCAGCTTAGCGACAGGAGGGGATACGCAGTATTTT.

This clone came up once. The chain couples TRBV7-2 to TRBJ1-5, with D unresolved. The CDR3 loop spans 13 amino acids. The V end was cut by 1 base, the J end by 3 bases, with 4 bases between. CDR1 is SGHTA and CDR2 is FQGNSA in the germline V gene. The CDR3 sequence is CASSLGNNQPQHF. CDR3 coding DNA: TGTGCCAGCAGCTTAGGGAACAATCAGCCCCAGCATTTT.

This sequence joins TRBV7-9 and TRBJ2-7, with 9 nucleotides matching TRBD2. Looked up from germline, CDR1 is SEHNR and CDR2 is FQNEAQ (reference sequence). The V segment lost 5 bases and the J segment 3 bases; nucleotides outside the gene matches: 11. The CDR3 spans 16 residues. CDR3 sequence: CASSPRRLAVSYEQYF. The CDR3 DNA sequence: TGTGCCAGCAGCCCCCGGAGACTAGCGGTAAGCTACGAGCAGTACTTC.

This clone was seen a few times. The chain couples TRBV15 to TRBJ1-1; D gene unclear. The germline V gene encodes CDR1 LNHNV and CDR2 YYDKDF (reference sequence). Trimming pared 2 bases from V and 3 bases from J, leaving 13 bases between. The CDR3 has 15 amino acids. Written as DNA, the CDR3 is TGTGCCACCAGCAGAACTGGTCGCCAAGACACTGAAGCTTTCTTT. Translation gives CATSRTGRQDTEAFF.

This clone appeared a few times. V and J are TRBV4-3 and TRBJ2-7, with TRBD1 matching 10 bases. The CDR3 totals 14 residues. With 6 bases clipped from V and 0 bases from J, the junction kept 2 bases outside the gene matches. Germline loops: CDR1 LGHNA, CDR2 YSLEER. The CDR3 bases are TGCGCCAGCAGTAGGACAGGGGGCTCCTACGAGCAGTACTTC. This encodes CASSRTGGSYEQYF.

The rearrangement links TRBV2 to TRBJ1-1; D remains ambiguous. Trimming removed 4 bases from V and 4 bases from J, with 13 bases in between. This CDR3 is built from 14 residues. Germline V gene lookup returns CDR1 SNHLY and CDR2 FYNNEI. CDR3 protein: CASSVPSRTTEAFF. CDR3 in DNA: TGTGCCAGCAGTGTCCCTTCCAGGACCACTGAAGCTTTCTTT.

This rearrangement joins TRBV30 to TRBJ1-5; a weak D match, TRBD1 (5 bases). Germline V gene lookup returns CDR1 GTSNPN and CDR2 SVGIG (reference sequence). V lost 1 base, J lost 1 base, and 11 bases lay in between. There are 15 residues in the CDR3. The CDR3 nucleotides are TGTGCCTGGAGTGAAGGAGGGGCCAGCAATCAGCCCCAGCATTTT. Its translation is CAWSEGGASNQPQHF.

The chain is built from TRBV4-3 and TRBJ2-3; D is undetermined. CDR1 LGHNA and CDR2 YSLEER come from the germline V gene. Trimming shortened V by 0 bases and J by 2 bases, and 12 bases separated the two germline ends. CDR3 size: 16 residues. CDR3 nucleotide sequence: TGCGCCAGCAGCCAAGATCGAGGCGGAAACACAGATACGCAGTATTTT. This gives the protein CASSQDRGGNTDTQYF.

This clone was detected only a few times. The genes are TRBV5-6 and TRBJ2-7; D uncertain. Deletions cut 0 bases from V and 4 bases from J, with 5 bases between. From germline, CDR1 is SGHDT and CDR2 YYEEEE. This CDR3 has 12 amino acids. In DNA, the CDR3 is TGTGCCAGCAGCTTGGCGAGTTACGAGCAGTACTTC. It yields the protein CASSLASYEQYF.

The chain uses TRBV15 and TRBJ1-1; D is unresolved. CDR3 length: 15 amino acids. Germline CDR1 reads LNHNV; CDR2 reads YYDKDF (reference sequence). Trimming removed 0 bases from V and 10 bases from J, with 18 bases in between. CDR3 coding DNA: TGTGCCACCAGCAGAGATGTTGAGGAGACGCGGTCAGCTTTCTTT. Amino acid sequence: CATSRDVEETRSAFF.

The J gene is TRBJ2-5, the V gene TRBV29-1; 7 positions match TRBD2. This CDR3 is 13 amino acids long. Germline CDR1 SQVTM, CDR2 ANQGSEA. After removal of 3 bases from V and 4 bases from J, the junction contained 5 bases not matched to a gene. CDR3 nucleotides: TGCAGCGTTGACGGGGGGTTGGGAGAGACCCAGTACTTC. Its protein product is CSVDGGLGETQYF.

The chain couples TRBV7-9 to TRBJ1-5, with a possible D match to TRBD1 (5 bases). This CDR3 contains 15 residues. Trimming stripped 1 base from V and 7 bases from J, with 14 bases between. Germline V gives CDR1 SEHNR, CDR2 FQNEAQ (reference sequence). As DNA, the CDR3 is TGTGCCAGCAGCTTAGGAAGCAGGGACGCGCAGCCCCAGCATTTT. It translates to CASSLGSRDAQPQHF.

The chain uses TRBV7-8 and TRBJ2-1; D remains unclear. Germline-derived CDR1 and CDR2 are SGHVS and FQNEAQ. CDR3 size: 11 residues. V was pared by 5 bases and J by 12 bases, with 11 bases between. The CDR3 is CASSALYGQFF. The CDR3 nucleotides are TGTGCCAGCAGCGCCCTTTATGGGCAGTTCTTC.

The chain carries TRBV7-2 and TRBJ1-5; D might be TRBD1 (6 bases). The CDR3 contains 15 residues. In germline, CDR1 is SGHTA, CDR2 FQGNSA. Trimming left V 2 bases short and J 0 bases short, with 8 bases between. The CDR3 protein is CASSLKGDSNQPQHF. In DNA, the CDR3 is TGTGCCAGCAGCTTAAAGGGGGATAGCAATCAGCCCCAGCATTTT.

The CDR3 region is CASSNPAGAHTGELFF. The CDR3 DNA reads as TGCGCCAGCTCCAATCCAGCGGGGGCCCACACCGGGGAGCTGTTTTTT. This chain connects TRBV4-1 to TRBJ2-2, with TRBD2 matching over 8 bases. The V segment lost 8 bases and the J segment 3 bases; nucleotides outside the gene matches: 11. The germline CDR1 and CDR2 sequences are MGHRA and YSYEKL. This CDR3 comprises 16 residues.

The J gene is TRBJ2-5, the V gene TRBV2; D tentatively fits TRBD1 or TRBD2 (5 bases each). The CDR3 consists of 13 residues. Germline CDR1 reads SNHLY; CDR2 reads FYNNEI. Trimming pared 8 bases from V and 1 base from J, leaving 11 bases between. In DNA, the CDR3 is TGTGCCAGCCAAAGGGACGTCCAAGAGACCCAGTACTTC. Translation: CASQRDVQETQYF.

CDR3 DNA sequence: TGTGCCAGCAGTGGCAGGGAGTTGAATGAGCAGTTCTTC. It encodes CASSGRELNEQFF. The gene calls are TRBV28 and TRBJ2-1; possibly TRBD1 or TRBD2 for D (5 bases each). The CDR3 contains 13 residues. Trimming stripped 5 bases from V and 7 bases from J, with 12 bases between. From germline, CDR1 is MDHEN and CDR2 SYDVKM.

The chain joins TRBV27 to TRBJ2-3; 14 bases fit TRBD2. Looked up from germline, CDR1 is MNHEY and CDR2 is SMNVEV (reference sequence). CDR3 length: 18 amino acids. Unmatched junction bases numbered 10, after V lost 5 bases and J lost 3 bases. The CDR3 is CASSLRLAGGRKTDTQYF. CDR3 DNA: TGTGCCAGCAGTCTCCGACTAGCGGGAGGGAGGAAAACAGATACGCAGTATTTT.

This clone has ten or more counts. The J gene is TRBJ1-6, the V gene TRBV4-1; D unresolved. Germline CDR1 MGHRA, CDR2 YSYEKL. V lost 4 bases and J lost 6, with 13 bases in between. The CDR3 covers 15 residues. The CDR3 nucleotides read TGCGCCAGCAGCCTCGAACGTGTGGGTAATTCACCCCTCCACTTT. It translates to CASSLERVGNSPLHF.

The CDR3 DNA reads TGCAGCGTTAGGGTTGTGGGCTACGAGCAGTACTTC. Its translation: CSVRVVGYEQYF. The chain recombines TRBV29-1 with TRBJ2-7, with D unresolved. The CDR3 extends over 12 amino acids. The V gene's germline CDR1 is SQVTM and CDR2 ANQGSEA. With 5 bases removed from V and 3 bases from J, the gap between germline ends came to 11 bases.

The CDR3 region has the DNA TGTGCCAGCAGCGTGGGCCCCGCCTGGGCGGATAATGAAAAACTGTTTTTT. Translation gives CASSVGPAWADNEKLFF. This chain links TRBV9 with TRBJ1-4; D unresolved. The CDR3 extends over 17 amino acids. Germline CDR1 SGDLS, CDR2 YYNGEE. Trimming took 2 bases from V and 4 from J, leaving 18 bases between them.